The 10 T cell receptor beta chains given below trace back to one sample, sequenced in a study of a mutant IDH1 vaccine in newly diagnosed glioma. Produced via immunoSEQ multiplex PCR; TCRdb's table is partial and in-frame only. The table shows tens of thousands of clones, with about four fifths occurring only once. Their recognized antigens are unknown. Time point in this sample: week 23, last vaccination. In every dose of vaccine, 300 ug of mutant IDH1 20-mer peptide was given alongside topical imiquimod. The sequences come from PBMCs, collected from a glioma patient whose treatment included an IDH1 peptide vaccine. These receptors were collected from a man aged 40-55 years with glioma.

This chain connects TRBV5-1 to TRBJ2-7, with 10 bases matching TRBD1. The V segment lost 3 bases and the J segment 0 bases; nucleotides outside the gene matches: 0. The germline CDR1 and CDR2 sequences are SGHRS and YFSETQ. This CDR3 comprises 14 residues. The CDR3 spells CASSWTGGSYEQYF. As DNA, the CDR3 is TGCGCCAGCAGCTGGACAGGGGGCTCCTACGAGCAGTACTTC.

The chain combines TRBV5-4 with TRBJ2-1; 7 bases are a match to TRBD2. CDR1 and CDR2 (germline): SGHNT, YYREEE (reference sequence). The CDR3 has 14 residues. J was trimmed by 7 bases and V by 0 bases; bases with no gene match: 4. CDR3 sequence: CASSLVGGVNEQFF. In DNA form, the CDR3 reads TGTGCCAGCAGCTTGGTGGGAGGGGTTAATGAGCAGTTCTTC.

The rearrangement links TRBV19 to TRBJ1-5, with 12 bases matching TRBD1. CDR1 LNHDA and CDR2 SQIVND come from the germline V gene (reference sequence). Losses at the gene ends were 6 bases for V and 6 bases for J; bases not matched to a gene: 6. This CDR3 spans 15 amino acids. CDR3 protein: CASRSGTGGTQPQHF. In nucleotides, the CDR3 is TGTGCCAGTAGATCCGGGACAGGGGGCACTCAGCCCCAGCATTTT. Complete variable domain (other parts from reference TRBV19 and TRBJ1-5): DGGITQSPKYLFRKEGQNVTLSCEQNLNHDAMYWYRQDPGQGLRLIYYSQIVNDFQKGDIAEGYSVSREKKESFPLTVTSAQKNPTAFYLCASRSGTGGTQPQHFGDGTRLSIL.

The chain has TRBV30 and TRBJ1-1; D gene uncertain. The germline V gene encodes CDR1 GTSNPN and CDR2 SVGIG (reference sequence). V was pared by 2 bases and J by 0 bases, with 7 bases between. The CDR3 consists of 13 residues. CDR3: CAWSPQVNTEAFF. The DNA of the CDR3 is TGTGCCTGGAGTCCCCAAGTGAACACTGAAGCTTTCTTT.

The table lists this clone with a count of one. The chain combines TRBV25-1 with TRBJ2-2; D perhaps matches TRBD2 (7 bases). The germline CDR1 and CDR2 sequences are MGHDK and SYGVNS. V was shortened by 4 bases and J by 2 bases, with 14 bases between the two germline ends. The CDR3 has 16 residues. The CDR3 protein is CASSVRGARNTGELFF. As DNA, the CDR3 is TGTGCCAGCAGTGTTCGGGGGGCACGTAACACCGGGGAGCTGTTTTTT.

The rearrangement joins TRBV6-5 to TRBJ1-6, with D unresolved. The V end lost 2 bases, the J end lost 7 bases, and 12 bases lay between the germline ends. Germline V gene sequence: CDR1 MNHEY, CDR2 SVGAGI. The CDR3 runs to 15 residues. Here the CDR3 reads CASSYGSGLNSPLHF. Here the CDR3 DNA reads TGTGCCAGCAGTTACGGGTCTGGGTTGAATTCACCCCTCCACTTT.

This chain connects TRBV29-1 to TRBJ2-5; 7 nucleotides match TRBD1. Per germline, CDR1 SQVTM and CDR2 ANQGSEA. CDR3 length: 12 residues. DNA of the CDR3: TGCAGTACACAGGGGCCCCAAGAGACCCAGTACTTC. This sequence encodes CSTQGPQETQYF.

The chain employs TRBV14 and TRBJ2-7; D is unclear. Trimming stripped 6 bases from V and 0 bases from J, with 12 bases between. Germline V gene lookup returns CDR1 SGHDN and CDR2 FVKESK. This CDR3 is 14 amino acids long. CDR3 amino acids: CASRESKDSYEQYF. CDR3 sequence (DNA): TGTGCCAGCAGGGAGTCTAAGGACTCCTACGAGCAGTACTTC.

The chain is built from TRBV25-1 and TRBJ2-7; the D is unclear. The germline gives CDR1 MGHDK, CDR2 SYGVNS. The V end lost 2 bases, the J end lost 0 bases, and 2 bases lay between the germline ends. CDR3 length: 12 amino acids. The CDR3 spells CASSEASYEQYF. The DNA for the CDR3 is TGTGCCAGCAGTGAAGCCTCCTACGAGCAGTACTTC.

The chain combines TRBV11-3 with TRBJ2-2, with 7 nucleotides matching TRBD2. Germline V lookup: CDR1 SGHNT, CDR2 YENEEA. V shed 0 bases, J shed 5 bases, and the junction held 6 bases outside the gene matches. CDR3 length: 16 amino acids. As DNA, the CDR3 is TGTGCCAGCAGCTTAGATGGGGGGGTCGGTACCGGGGAGCTGTTTTTT. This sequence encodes CASSLDGGVGTGELFF.